The 26 T cell receptor beta chains below all came from one sample that was sequenced in a study of OX40 agonist ivuxolimab in advanced cancers. The method was immunoSEQ multiplex PCR; TCRdb's version includes in-frame clones alone and lacks a portion of them. The data hold some 100,000 clones, with more than 85% observed a single time. The specimen comprised CD4+ or CD8+ T cells sorted from blood, sampled in a trial of the OX40 agonist ivuxolimab. The source is an adult with an advanced solid tumor such as melanoma, head and neck, liver or kidney cancer.

The V call is TRBV6-5, the J call TRBJ1-2; D is undetermined. The length of the CDR3 is 14 residues. Germline V gene sequence: CDR1 MNHEY, CDR2 SVGAGI. With 6 bases removed from V and 4 bases from J, the gap between germline ends came to 15 bases. CDR3 protein: CASRGPKTFYGYTF. The CDR3 DNA reads TGTGCCAGCAGAGGGCCGAAAACCTTCTATGGCTACACCTTC.

This clone is a singleton in its sample. The chain uses TRBV11-2 and TRBJ2-1; D not resolved. The CDR3 is made up of 13 amino acids. CDR1 and CDR2 from the germline V gene are SGHAT and FQNNGV. Trimming removed 6 bases at V and 4 bases at J, with 10 bases between. The CDR3 reads CASRLSLYNEQFF. The CDR3 DNA reads as TGTGCCAGCAGACTATCGTTGTACAATGAGCAGTTCTTC.

The chain recombines TRBV4-3 with TRBJ2-3, with D possibly matching TRBD2 (5 bases). CDR3 length: 16 amino acids. Germline V CDR1 and CDR2: LGHNA, YSLEER. V was shortened by 4 bases and J by 2 bases, with 16 bases between the two germline ends. CDR3 in amino acids: CASSRNTEGFTDTQYF. The CDR3 region has the DNA TGCGCCAGCAGCCGCAACACTGAGGGATTCACAGATACGCAGTATTTT.

This chain links TRBV15 with TRBJ2-7, with 9 bases that match TRBD1. The V gene's germline CDR1 is LNHNV and CDR2 YYDKDF (reference sequence). This CDR3 contains 14 residues. The junction had 5 bases not matched to a gene; V was cut back by 5 bases and J by 3 bases. The CDR3 bases are TGTGCCACCAGCCTTCGACAGGGGGACTACGAGCAGTACTTC. It encodes CATSLRQGDYEQYF. The full variable domain, in which reference TRBV15 and TRBJ2-7 provide the parts outside the CDR3, is DAMVIQNPRYQVTQFGKPVTLSCSQTLNHNVMYWYQQKSSQAPKLLFHYYDKDFNNEADTPDNFQSRRPNTSFCFLDIRSPGLGDTAMYLCATSLRQGDYEQYFGPGTRLTVT.

The chain uses TRBV5-6 and TRBJ1-2, with 7 bases fitting TRBD1. The trim removed 6 bases at V and 5 bases at J, leaving 13 bases unmatched. The CDR3 runs 15 residues. Germline V gene sequence: CDR1 SGHDT, CDR2 YYEEEE. CDR3 nucleotide sequence: TGTGCCAGCAAGCTTGGCTCAGGGGGAGTATATGGCTACACCTTC. This translates into CASKLGSGGVYGYTF.

The table lists this clone with a count of one. The V gene is TRBV10-2, the J gene TRBJ1-2, with TRBD1 matching 7 bases. Germline V gene sequence: CDR1 WSHSY, CDR2 SAAADI. With 5 bases clipped from V and 4 bases from J, the junction kept 7 bases outside the gene matches. The CDR3 totals 14 residues. This CDR3 is CASSPRGPLYGYTF. The CDR3, as DNA: TGCGCCAGCAGTCCGAGGGGGCCCCTCTATGGCTACACCTTC.

In its sample, this clone was seen once. The same CDR3 arises from other DNA sequences in this sample as well. The V gene is TRBV27, the J gene TRBJ1-1; TRBD1 is a possible D gene (5 bases). The CDR3 consists of 13 residues. Germline lookup yields CDR1 MNHEY and CDR2 SMNVEV (reference sequence). Trimming removed 2 bases at V and 4 bases at J, with 8 bases between. CDR3 in DNA: TGTGCCAGCAGTTTAGGGGGGGGCACTGAAGCTTTCTTT. Protein sequence: CASSLGGGTEAFF.

The rearrangement joins TRBV9 to TRBJ1-4; D uncertain. This CDR3 is 15 amino acids long. V dropped 0 bases and J dropped 4 bases, with 10 bases sitting between them. Germline CDR1 SGDLS, CDR2 YYNGEE. CDR3 nucleotides: TGTGCCAGCAGCGTAGATGGACGGAGTAATGAAAAACTGTTTTTT. It encodes CASSVDGRSNEKLFF.

This rearrangement joins TRBV29-1 to TRBJ2-1, with 10 positions matching TRBD1. Germline V gene data show CDR1 as SQVTM and CDR2 as ANQGSEA. This CDR3 has 15 amino acids. J lost 7 bases, V lost 0 bases, and 6 bases had no gene match. CDR3 loop: CSVEEETGGWNEQFF. CDR3 in DNA: TGCAGCGTTGAAGAGGAGACAGGGGGCTGGAATGAGCAGTTCTTC.

DNA of the CDR3: TGTGCCTGGAGTGCGAGTGCCTATGGCTACACCTTC. Protein product: CAWSASAYGYTF. The V gene is TRBV30, the J gene TRBJ1-2; D gene ambiguous. The V gene's germline CDR1 is GTSNPN and CDR2 SVGIG (reference sequence). The V end was cut by 1 base, the J end by 4 bases, with 7 bases between. This CDR3 contains 12 residues. The full variable domain, completed using reference TRBV30 and TRBJ1-2, is SQTIHQWPATLVQPVGSPLSLECTVEGTSNPNLYWYRQAAGRGLQLLFYSVGIGQISSEVPQNLSASRPQDRQFILSSKKLLLSDSGFYLCAWSASAYGYTFGSGTRLTVV.

The V gene is TRBV5-1, the J gene TRBJ1-2; D perhaps matches TRBD1 (5 bases). The CDR3 covers 12 residues. V was clipped by 4 bases and J by 10 bases, with 14 bases between them. Germline assignment: CDR1 SGHRS and CDR2 YFSETQ. This chain's CDR3 is CASSVNRDHYTF. CDR3 DNA: TGCGCCAGCAGCGTAAACCGGGACCACTACACCTTC.

This clone turned up a few times. CDR3 sequence: CASKERGLNQPQHF. In DNA, the CDR3 is TGTGCCAGCAAGGAAAGGGGGCTCAATCAGCCCCAGCATTTT. The V and J genes are TRBV27 and TRBJ1-5, with 7 bases lining up with TRBD1. V dropped 7 bases and J dropped 3; count of bases not matched to a gene: 6. Germline V gene lookup returns CDR1 MNHEY and CDR2 SMNVEV (reference sequence). The CDR3 consists of 14 residues.

The chain is built from TRBV5-6 and TRBJ2-2, with no clear D. The CDR3 sequence is 15 residues long. CDR1 and CDR2 (germline): SGHDT, YYEEEE. The V and J ends lost 1 base and 6 bases respectively, with 13 bases between them. The CDR3: CASSLWAAGAGELFF. The CDR3 DNA sequence: TGTGCCAGCAGCTTGTGGGCCGCAGGTGCCGGGGAGCTGTTTTTT.

This chain links TRBV19 with TRBJ2-7, with TRBD1 as a possible D gene (6 bases). Trimming removed 4 bases at V and 12 bases at J, with 13 bases between. Germline CDR1 reads LNHDA; CDR2 reads SQIVND (reference sequence). CDR3 length: 11 amino acids. The CDR3 nucleotides are TGTGCCAGTAGTACCAACAGGGAGTCGTACTTC. Amino acid sequence: CASSTNRESYF.

This clone has a single count. This chain connects TRBV4-3 to TRBJ1-3, with 8 positions matching TRBD1. The CDR3 length is 16 residues. Per the germline V gene, CDR1 is LGHNA and CDR2 is YSLEER. V shed 4 bases and J 0 bases; nucleotides not matched to a gene: 5. CDR3 sequence (DNA): TGCGCCAGCAGCCCGGGACAGGATTTCTCTGGAAACACCATATATTTT. This gives the protein CASSPGQDFSGNTIYF.

This rearrangement joins TRBV15 to TRBJ2-1, with 9 bases identical to TRBD1. Losses at the gene ends were 6 bases for V and 1 base for J; bases not matched to a gene: 7. Germline-derived CDR1 and CDR2 are LNHNV and YYDKDF (reference sequence). CDR3 size: 16 residues. Here the CDR3 DNA reads TGTGCCACCAGGGGAACAGGGGGCGCGTCCTACAATGAGCAGTTCTTC. Its protein product is CATRGTGGASYNEQFF.

This chain connects TRBV28 to TRBJ1-2, with 9 positions matching TRBD1. The CDR3 is made up of 14 amino acids. Germline V CDR1 and CDR2: MDHEN, SYDVKM. Losses at the gene ends were 6 bases for V and 5 bases for J; bases not matched to a gene: 7. The CDR3 is CASSLPGTGYGYTF. The CDR3 region has the DNA TGTGCCAGCAGCCTACCGGGGACAGGGTATGGCTACACCTTC.

This clone has only a few counts. The rearrangement uses TRBV20-1 and TRBJ1-2, with D hard to call. Germline values: CDR1 DFQATT, CDR2 SNEGSKA (reference sequence). The CDR3 is 11 residues long. V lost 0 bases and J lost 6, with 5 bases in between. CDR3 protein: CSAREGDGYTF. The CDR3 DNA sequence: TGCAGTGCTAGAGAGGGAGATGGCTACACCTTC.

V and J are TRBV7-8 and TRBJ2-7; unclear D gene. The CDR3 is 12 residues long. Germline V gives CDR1 SGHVS, CDR2 FQNEAQ. Trimming took 5 bases from V and 7 from J, leaving 12 bases between them. This CDR3 reads CASSNTKGEQYF. CDR3 sequence (DNA): TGTGCCAGCAGCAACACGAAGGGAGAGCAGTACTTC.

The J gene is TRBJ2-2, the V gene TRBV29-1, with 7 bases that match TRBD2. Germline V gene data show CDR1 as SQVTM and CDR2 as ANQGSEA. This CDR3 has 12 amino acids. With V trimmed by 4 bases and J by 4 bases, 0 bases remained unmatched. CDR3 sequence (DNA): TGCAGCGTTGCTAGCGGCACCGGGGAGCTGTTTTTT. It is translated as CSVASGTGELFF.

This clone was recorded only once. The chain has TRBV27 and TRBJ2-1; perhaps TRBD2 as D (5 bases). Germline lookup yields CDR1 MNHEY and CDR2 SMNVEV (reference sequence). V was cut by 6 bases and J by 1 base, with 13 bases left in between. The CDR3 is made up of 15 amino acids. The CDR3: CASSHQRNSYNEQFF. The CDR3 region has the DNA TGTGCCAGCAGCCACCAGCGGAATTCCTACAATGAGCAGTTCTTC.

The chain links TRBV2 to TRBJ2-7; possibly TRBD2 for D (6 bases). This CDR3 region has 14 residues. The germline CDR1 and CDR2 sequences are SNHLY and FYNNEI. V lost 10 bases and J 1 base, leaving 17 bases between the germline ends. CDR3 nucleotide sequence: TGTGCCATCGTAAGCGGGCAGTCTTCCTACGAGCAGTACTTC. Residues: CAIVSGQSSYEQYF.

The chain carries TRBV28 and TRBJ2-3; 9 bases are a match to TRBD2. V was pared by 3 bases and J by 3 bases, with 4 bases of the junction left unmatched. The germline V gene has CDR1 MDHEN and CDR2 SYDVKM. The CDR3 is made up of 15 amino acids. In nucleotides, the CDR3 is TGTGCCAGCAGTTTGGAAGCGGGAGGAACAGATACGCAGTATTTT. It codes for CASSLEAGGTDTQYF.

The rearrangement links TRBV2 to TRBJ1-2, with TRBD1 matching 7 bases. Per the germline V gene, CDR1 is SNHLY and CDR2 is FYNNEI. V lost 8 bases and J lost 6; bases outside the gene matches: 9. The CDR3 contains 13 residues. CDR3 DNA sequence: TGTGCCAGCGAGGGCAGGGGGGTCGATGGCTACACCTTC. Translated: CASEGRGVDGYTF.

The chain joins TRBV5-1 to TRBJ2-3; perhaps TRBD1 as D (6 bases). This CDR3 region has 14 residues. Germline-derived CDR1 and CDR2 are SGHRS and YFSETQ. Trimming stripped 1 base from V and 2 bases from J, with 8 bases between. The chain's CDR3 is CASSLPGHTDTQYF. CDR3 in DNA: TGCGCCAGCAGCTTGCCGGGACACACAGATACGCAGTATTTT. Filled out from reference TRBV5-1 and TRBJ2-3, the complete variable domain reads KAGVTQTPRYLIKTRGQQVTLSCSPISGHRSVSWYQQTPGQGLQFLFEYFSETQRNKGNFPGRFSGRQFSNSRSEMNVSTLELGDSALYLCASSLPGHTDTQYFGPGTRLTVL.

The chain has TRBV4-1 and TRBJ2-2; D may be TRBD2 (5 bases). The germline gives CDR1 MGHRA, CDR2 YSYEKL. Between the trimmed V and J ends, which lost 0 bases and 5 bases, there was a span of 13 bases. CDR3 length: 16 residues. The CDR3 protein is CASSQEYSGGTGELFF. Here the CDR3 DNA reads TGCGCCAGCAGCCAAGAATACAGCGGCGGGACCGGGGAGCTGTTTTTT.